Listed here is a single TCR beta chain. The length of the CDR3 is 16 residues. V was clipped by 3 bases and J by 3 bases; unmatched bases: 10. The germline V gene has CDR1 MNHEY and CDR2 SVGEGT. Survey-level TCR beta sequencing used the immunoSEQ assay. Profiling relied on immunoSEQ multiplex PCR, and the TCRdb table lists in-frame clones only, not all of them. Of 55,000 to 70,000 clones in the sample, roughly 93% are singletons; the top ten hold roughly 4.5%. This TCR was sampled from a middle-aged man with rheumatoid arthritis. J is TRBJ1-2 and V is TRBV6-2 or TRBV6-3, with 7 bases lining up with TRBD1. Sequencing was carried out using PBMCs. The CDR3 DNA is TGTGCCAGCAGTTATGGCTACAGGGGAGGCGACTATGGCTACACCTTC. Encoded protein: CASSYGYRGGDYGYTF.